A selection of T cell receptor beta chains follows, all from one sample in a study of control samples from healthy donors and cancer patients. Measured with immunoSEQ multiplex PCR; TCRdb has only the in-frame clones, and not every one. The sample carries some 200,000 clones, 75% to 95% recorded once. Source material: blood. The receptors were sampled from a woman aged 25 to 39 in good health. Each CDR3 is given with its conserved first and last residue.

>TRBJ2-7|TRBV7-8
CASSLSAGALYEQYF
>TRBJ2-1|TRBV7-8
CAITTSADNEQFF
>TRBJ1-5|TRBV19
CASSISGGGFYQPQHF
>TRBJ1-1|TRBV20-1
CSASIPDRNTEAFF
>TRBJ1-5|TRBV28
CASRNQGSGNQPQHF
>TRBJ2-3|TRBV7-3
CASSLTGTTDTQYF
>TRBJ1-5|TRBV7-2
CASSAGQGRQPQHF
>TRBJ1-4|TRBV15
CATSDFRGTNEKLFF
>TRBJ2-7|TRBV19
CASSVAGQGINEQYF
>TRBJ1-1|TRBV5-5
CASRKGVQNTEAFF
>TRBJ1-1|TRBV30
CAWTGTGSTEAFF
>TRBJ1-6|TRBV9
CASSGGQDSPLHF
>TRBJ1-6|TRBV5-4
CASSLNRDTSPLHF
>TRBJ2-7|TRBV7-9
CASSPGTGAYEQYF
>TRBJ1-4|TRBV6-6
CASSYQGGGEKLFF
>TRBJ2-1|TRBV6-4
CASSGAGGEYNEQFF
>TRBJ2-5|TRBV24-1
CATQGVQETQYF
>TRBJ1-5|TRBV19
CASSIVRGYSNQPQHF
>TRBJ2-3|TRBV7-9
CASSPGTGTTDTQYF
>TRBJ1-2|TRBV28
CASRAGTVDYGYTF
>TRBJ1-2|TRBV9
CASSVGYGYTF
>TRBJ1-5|TRBV7-9
CASSEQGSNQPQHF
>TRBJ2-3|TRBV5-1
CASSLRGGTTTDTQYF
>TRBJ2-1|TRBV2
CASSVNNEQFF
>TRBJ2-3|TRBV7-9
CASSRDRGQGTDTQYF
>TRBJ1-5|TRBV18
CASSQGAGNQPQHF
>TRBJ2-7|TRBV18
CASSPMEVSYEQYF
>TRBJ2-1|TRBV9
CASSVTSGGFNEQFF
>TRBJ2-2|TRBV19
CASRTGTGNTGELFF
>TRBJ1-4|TRBV11-2
CASSSGQGLDEKLFF
>TRBJ1-2|TRBV6-6
CASSYALDSSYGYTF
>TRBJ2-1|TRBV7-3
CASSLTGVNNEQFF
>TRBJ2-7|TRBV4-3
CASSQGQGFSYEQYF
>TRBJ1-2|TRBV6-2/TRBV6-3
CASSYDQLYGYTF
>TRBJ2-3|TRBV7-3
CASSFREGTDTQYF
>TRBJ1-1|TRBV6-5
CASSYRTGGNTEAFF